In this sample, the clone carrying this T cell receptor beta chain turned up many times. Its specificity is not known. The entry originates in a study of breast tumors, draining lymph nodes, adjacent tissues. Overall study results and limits: Tumor repertoires ranked between lymph nodes and nontumor tissue in diversity, with V and J gene preferences.

Germline V gene lookup returns CDR1 MNHEY and CDR2 SVGAGI. V lost 4 bases to trimming and J lost 4 bases; unmatched junction nucleotides: 5. The CDR3 consists of 14 residues. TCRdb itself ran the multiplex PCR reads through MiXCR, one entry per CDR3 protein. The table lists 140,000 or so distinct CDR3 sequences, 30% to 35% of them singletons. Breast cancer patients provided tissue from their axillary draining lymph nodes. Sequencing used axillary lymph node tissue. The chain carries TRBV6-5 and TRBJ2-7; TRBD1 matches 9 bases. This sequence originates from a female donor with breast cancer. Some clones in this sample may be carry-over from other donors' samples. The CDR3 here is CASSFADRGYEQYV. The CDR3, as DNA: TGTGCCAGCAGTTTCGCAGACAGGGGGTACGAGCAGTACGTC.